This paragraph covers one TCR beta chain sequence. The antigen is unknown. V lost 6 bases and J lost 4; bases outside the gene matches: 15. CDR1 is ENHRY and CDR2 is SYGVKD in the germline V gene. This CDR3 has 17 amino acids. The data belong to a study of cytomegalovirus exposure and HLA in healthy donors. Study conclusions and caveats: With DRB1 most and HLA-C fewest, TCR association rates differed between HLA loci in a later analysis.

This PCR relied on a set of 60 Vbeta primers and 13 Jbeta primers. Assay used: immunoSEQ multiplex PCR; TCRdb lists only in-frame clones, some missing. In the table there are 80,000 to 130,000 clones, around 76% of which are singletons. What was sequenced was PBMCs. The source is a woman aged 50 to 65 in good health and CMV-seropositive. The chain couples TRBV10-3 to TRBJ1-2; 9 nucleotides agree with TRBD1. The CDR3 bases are TGTGCCATCAGACCCCGGGACAGGGCGGGGTTGGGCTATGGCTACACCTTC. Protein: CAIRPRDRAGLGYGYTF.